This record concerns one T cell receptor (beta chain) sequence. This record comes from a study of blood T cell repertoires in COVID-19. Study summary: Acute and convalescent COVID-19 specimens originated in the United States, Italy and Spain. The cDNA or gDNA used as material had been derived from T cells, B-cell-depleted T cells, or PBMCs.

In the original processing: For nucleated cells, counts were estimated from reference gene primer amplification. The repertoire was sequenced with immunoSEQ multiplex PCR; TCRdb's copy has only in-frame clones and lacks some. That table is the source of V, J and clone size, and D and trimming were worked out from the DNA. The data hold a few hundred thousand clones, with approximately 86% observed a single time. Trimming cost V 5 bases and J 0 bases, with 17 bases left between them. The CDR3 has 16 residues. CDR1 and CDR2 (germline): SGHNT, YYREEE (reference sequence). Sequenced sample: peripheral blood. The chain links TRBV5-4 to TRBJ1-2; the D gene is possibly TRBD1 (6 bases). The clonotype comes from a man between 60 and 70 years old with acute or convalescent COVID-19. CDR3 amino acids: CASRVGPGTTNYGYTF. CDR3 sequence (DNA): TGTGCCAGCAGGGTGGGCCCCGGGACAACTAACTATGGCTACACCTTC.